This T cell receptor beta chain emerged from a study of T cell responses to AZD1222 COVID-19 vaccine. General study findings and limits: CD4 TCRs linked to vaccination spanned spike, dominating at 160-218 and 743-854.

Assay used: immunoSEQ multiplex PCR; TCRdb lists only in-frame clones, some missing. In the table there are about 70,000 clones, about four fifths of which are singletons. This CDR3 has 14 residues. J was trimmed by 8 bases and V by 3 bases; bases with no gene match: 3. Germline assignment: CDR1 SEHNR and CDR2 FQNEAQ (reference sequence). This clone was seen a single time. The antigen remains unidentified. Sequenced here: peripheral blood, sampled on day 0 of AZD1222 vaccination. The rearrangement links TRBV7-9 to TRBJ1-4, with 10 bases matching TRBD1. This clonotype was obtained from an adult in good health. CDR3 sequence (DNA): TGTGCCAGCAGCTTTGGGACAGGGGACGAAAAACTGTTTTTT. Translating it yields CASSFGTGDEKLFF. Variable domain in full (rest from reference TRBV7-9 and TRBJ1-4): DTGVSQNPRHKITKRGQNVTFRCDPISEHNRLYWYRQTLGQGPEFLTYFQNEAQLEKSRLLSDRFSAERPKGSFSTLEIQRTEQGDSAMYLCASSFGTGDEKLFFGSGTQLSVL.